These 32 T cell receptor beta chains were sequenced from one sample in a study of blood T cell repertoires in COVID-19. The data were produced by immunoSEQ multiplex PCR, yet TCRdb's version contains in-frame clones alone and is incomplete. The sample includes around 120,000 clones, around 83% of them seen just once. Sequenced sample: peripheral blood. These receptors originate from a man aged 80 or over with active or convalescent COVID-19.

The chain employs TRBV11-2 and TRBJ2-7; TRBD1 matches 9 bases. Germline CDR1 SGHAT, CDR2 FQNNGV. The CDR3 sequence is 14 residues long. The ends lost 5 bases at V and 6 bases at J; junction bases unmatched: 8. For the CDR3, the DNA is TGTGCCAGCAGCAAAATGGACAGGGGTTCCGAGCAGTACTTC. It yields the protein CASSKMDRGSEQYF.

Only a few counts were recorded for this clone. This chain uses TRBV4-3 with TRBJ1-3, with D uncertain. The length of the CDR3 is 17 residues. V was clipped by 1 base and J by 0 bases, with 13 bases between them. Germline CDR1 reads LGHNA; CDR2 reads YSLEER. The CDR3: CASSQGFWAGSGNTIYF. The CDR3 DNA follows: TGCGCCAGCAGCCAAGGCTTCTGGGCGGGCTCTGGAAACACCATATATTTT.

This clone was seen only a few times. This chain links TRBV10-3 with TRBJ2-1, with TRBD2 identical over 9 bases. This CDR3 contains 13 residues. V dropped 10 bases and J dropped 6; count of bases not matched to a gene: 7. The germline CDR1 and CDR2 sequences are ENHRY and SYGVKD. CDR3 coding DNA: TGTGCCAACTCCGGGACTAGCCTCAATGAGCAGTTCTTC. The encoded protein is CANSGTSLNEQFF.

The CDR3 sequence is CASSLGGSSGNTIYF. CDR3 DNA: TGTGCCAGCAGCTTAGGCGGAAGCTCTGGAAACACCATATATTTT. The chain employs TRBV7-2 and TRBJ1-3; D ambiguous. V shed 1 base and J shed 0 bases, with 7 bases lying between them. Looked up from germline, CDR1 is SGHTA and CDR2 is FQGNSA. This CDR3 spans 15 amino acids.

The CDR3 coding sequence is TGTGCCAGCAGCTTAGGCGGACAACACCCTAACTATGGCTACACCTTC. This encodes CASSLGGQHPNYGYTF. V usage is TRBV7-2 and J usage is TRBJ1-2, with D possibly matching TRBD1 (5 bases). The CDR3 sequence is 16 residues long. Germline CDR1 is SGHTA and CDR2 is FQGNSA. With 1 base removed from V and 0 bases from J, the gap between germline ends came to 12 bases. The full variable domain, completed using reference TRBV7-2 and TRBJ1-2, is GAGVSQSPSNKVTEKGKDVELRCDPISGHTALYWYRQSLGQGLEFLIYFQGNSAPDKSGLPSDRFSAERTGGSVSTLTIQRTQQEDSAVYLCASSLGGQHPNYGYTFGSGTRLTVV.

The J gene is TRBJ2-1, the V gene TRBV12-5, with D tentatively TRBD2 (6 bases). The CDR3 spans 14 residues. V was pared by 7 bases and J by 3 bases, with 13 bases between. The germline V gene encodes CDR1 LGHNT and CDR2 FRNRAP. CDR3 loop: CASALEGLYNEQFF. CDR3 nucleotides: TGTGCTAGTGCCCTGGAGGGGCTCTACAATGAGCAGTTCTTC.

CDR3 DNA: TGTGCCATCTCTCCGGGACATCTCCAGACAGGCTACACCTTC. This gives the protein CAISPGHLQTGYTF. The chain combines TRBV10-3 with TRBJ1-2, with D tentatively TRBD1 (6 bases). Germline values: CDR1 ENHRY, CDR2 SYGVKD. The CDR3 loop spans 14 amino acids. Trimming cost V 8 bases and J 8 bases, with 21 bases left between them.

The chain uses TRBV3-1 (or the pseudogene TRBV3-2) and TRBJ2-3; 7 bases map to TRBD1. The CDR3 contains 16 residues. The trim removed 4 bases at V and 2 bases at J, leaving 9 bases unmatched. Germline values: CDR1 LGHDT, CDR2 YNNKEL (reference sequence). The CDR3, as DNA: TGTGCCAGCAGCCTAAGACAGGGACGGATCACAGATACGCAGTATTTT. It translates to CASSLRQGRITDTQYF.

This rearrangement joins TRBV7-9 to TRBJ1-2; the D gene is possibly TRBD1 (5 bases). V lost 0 bases and J 13 bases, leaving 18 bases between the germline ends. Germline-derived CDR1 and CDR2 are SEHNR and FQNEAQ (reference sequence). The CDR3 extends over 14 amino acids. CDR3 in DNA: TGTGCCAGCAGCTTAGCAGTCGGGGGGTTGCCTTCCACCTTC. It specifies CASSLAVGGLPSTF.

The V and J genes are TRBV10-2 and TRBJ1-1; D is unresolved. Germline V lookup: CDR1 WSHSY, CDR2 SAAADI. CDR3 length: 13 amino acids. Trimming pared 2 bases from V and 2 bases from J, leaving 6 bases between. The CDR3: CASSEGTNTEAFF. Written as DNA, the CDR3 is TGCGCCAGCAGTGAGGGCACCAACACTGAAGCTTTCTTT.

The chain employs TRBV3-1 (or the pseudogene TRBV3-2) and TRBJ1-2; D uncertain. This CDR3 has 14 amino acids. Germline V gene lookup returns CDR1 LGHDT and CDR2 YNNKEL (reference sequence). V gave up 3 bases and J gave up 7 bases, with 15 bases separating them. Here the CDR3 DNA reads TGTGCCAGCAGCCAGGACTTGGGTCCGTCTGGCTACACCTTC. Residues: CASSQDLGPSGYTF.

The rearrangement links TRBV2 to TRBJ1-5; 9 positions agree with TRBD1. With 8 bases clipped from V and 2 bases from J, the junction kept 1 base outside the gene matches. Germline V gene sequence: CDR1 SNHLY, CDR2 FYNNEI. The CDR3 has 13 amino acids. The CDR3 DNA reads TGTGCCAGCGGGGACAGGGGCAATCAGCCCCAGCATTTT. As protein: CASGDRGNQPQHF.

A few counts support this clone. V is TRBV30 and J is TRBJ1-2; D gene uncertain. V was trimmed by 0 bases and J by 2 bases, leaving 4 bases between them. The CDR3 runs 12 residues. Per the germline V gene, CDR1 is GTSNPN and CDR2 is SVGIG (reference sequence). DNA for the CDR3: TGTGCCTGGAGTGTACTCAACTATGGCTACACCTTC. This codes for CAWSVLNYGYTF.

The chain uses TRBV19 and TRBJ2-1, with 13 bases fitting TRBD2. There are 15 residues in the CDR3. Looked up from germline, CDR1 is LNHDA and CDR2 is SQIVND (reference sequence). V shed 7 bases, J shed 7 bases, and the junction held 7 bases outside the gene matches. The DNA of the CDR3 is TGTGCCAGTACCGCAACTAGCGGGGGGGCAAATGAGCAGTTCTTC. It yields the protein CASTATSGGANEQFF. Full variable domain (remainder filled in from reference TRBV19 and TRBJ2-1): DGGITQSPKYLFRKEGQNVTLSCEQNLNHDAMYWYRQDPGQGLRLIYYSQIVNDFQKGDIAEGYSVSREKKESFPLTVTSAQKNPTAFYLCASTATSGGANEQFFGPGTRLTVL.

The chain has TRBV3-1 (or the pseudogene TRBV3-2) and TRBJ2-3; possibly TRBD1 for D (5 bases). V was clipped by 4 bases and J by 4 bases, with 15 bases between them. This CDR3 is 15 amino acids long. CDR1 LGHDT and CDR2 YNNKEL come from the germline V gene (reference sequence). Written as DNA, the CDR3 is TGTGCCAGCAGCCCACTGGCAGGGTGGGCAGATACGCAGTATTTT. This codes for CASSPLAGWADTQYF.

V is TRBV7-9 and J is TRBJ2-3; 10 bases line up with TRBD1. Looked up from germline, CDR1 is SEHNR and CDR2 is FQNEAQ (reference sequence). J was trimmed by 3 bases and V by 5 bases; bases with no gene match: 8. The CDR3 length is 16 residues. The DNA of the CDR3 is TGTGCCAGCAGCAAAGGGACAGGGGAAAGAACAGATACGCAGTATTTT. Its translation is CASSKGTGERTDTQYF.

This sequence joins TRBV6-4 and TRBJ1-2; 8 positions agree with TRBD1. With V trimmed by 3 bases and J by 1 base, 1 base remained unmatched. CDR1 MRHNA and CDR2 SNTAGT come from the germline V gene. CDR3 length equals 14 residues. The CDR3 region has the DNA TGTGCCAGCAGTGAAGGACAGGGTAACTATGGCTACACCTTC. Translation: CASSEGQGNYGYTF.

This clone has only a few counts. V gene TRBV2 combines with J gene TRBJ1-2, with 7 bases aligning to TRBD1. The ends lost 2 bases at V and 2 bases at J; junction bases unmatched: 5. CDR1 is SNHLY, CDR2 FYNNEI, per germline. The CDR3 covers 15 residues. CDR3 protein: CASSELRDSNYGYTF. Here the CDR3 DNA reads TGTGCCAGCAGTGAATTGCGGGACAGCAACTATGGCTACACCTTC. Based on the CDR3 plus reference TRBV2 and TRBJ1-2, the full variable domain is EPEVTQTPSHQVTQMGQEVILRCVPISNHLYFYWYRQILGQKVEFLVSFYNNEISEKSEIFDDQFSVERPDGSNFTLKIRSTKLEDSAMYFCASSELRDSNYGYTFGSGTRLTVV.

The chain joins TRBV11-2 to TRBJ2-5, with 8 nucleotides matching TRBD1. The V segment lost 6 bases and the J segment 2 bases; nucleotides outside the gene matches: 11. CDR3 length equals 16 residues. CDR1 and CDR2 from the germline V gene are SGHAT and FQNNGV. CDR3 region: CASRQRTGTLQETQYF. For the CDR3, the DNA is TGTGCCAGCAGGCAGAGGACAGGGACCTTACAAGAGACCCAGTACTTC.

The J gene is TRBJ2-3, the V gene TRBV7-2; D call uncertain. Trimming removed 1 base at V and 5 bases at J, with 10 bases between. The CDR3 has 14 amino acids. Per germline, CDR1 SGHTA and CDR2 FQGNSA. CDR3 sequence (DNA): TGTGCCAGCAGCTTAGTGCGTTCTCGAGATACGCAGTATTTT. Translated: CASSLVRSRDTQYF.

The chain employs TRBV7-2 and TRBJ2-2; 9 bases are a match to TRBD1. The length of the CDR3 is 17 residues. Germline CDR1 is SGHTA and CDR2 is FQGNSA. Losses at the gene ends were 4 bases for V and 4 bases for J; bases not matched to a gene: 10. The CDR3 here is CASSSGGGQGRTGELFF. CDR3 sequence (DNA): TGTGCCAGCAGCTCCGGAGGCGGACAGGGGCGCACCGGGGAGCTGTTTTTT.

This clone was counted between two and nine times. The chain has TRBV7-8 and TRBJ2-7; 7 nucleotides agree with TRBD1. V was clipped by 2 bases and J by 0 bases; unmatched bases: 7. This CDR3 has 16 residues. Germline V gives CDR1 SGHVS, CDR2 FQNEAQ. This CDR3 reads CASSLRQGLSSYEQYF. As DNA, the CDR3 is TGTGCCAGCAGCTTACGACAGGGTCTTAGCTCCTACGAGCAGTACTTC.

The chain uses TRBV6-1 and TRBJ2-5; D is unresolved. Germline CDR1 and CDR2: MNHNS and SASEGT. The CDR3 length is 15 residues. V lost 1 base and J 2 bases, leaving 11 bases between the germline ends. Here the CDR3 reads CASSEVPNGQETQYF. The DNA for the CDR3 is TGTGCCAGCAGTGAAGTCCCGAACGGTCAAGAGACCCAGTACTTC.

The CDR3 reads CASSLERGGELFF. Here the CDR3 DNA reads TGTGCCAGCAGTTTGGAAAGGGGGGGGGAGCTGTTTTTT. This chain joins TRBV6-6 and TRBJ2-2, with D maybe TRBD1 (6 bases). This CDR3 has 13 residues. V was pared by 4 bases and J by 8 bases, with 11 bases between. Germline-derived CDR1 and CDR2 are MNHNY and SVGAGI (reference sequence).

This clone was seen only a few times. This chain uses TRBV4-2 with TRBJ2-7; 9 bases are shared with TRBD2. The ends lost 4 bases at V and 0 bases at J; junction bases unmatched: 10. Germline assignment: CDR1 LGHNA and CDR2 YNFKEQ. The CDR3 is 17 amino acids. The chain's CDR3 is CASSRASSGASSYEQYF. The CDR3 DNA sequence: TGTGCCAGCAGCCGAGCATCTAGCGGGGCAAGCTCCTACGAGCAGTACTTC.

About this clone itself: Other DNA sequences in the sample encode the same CDR3. The chain has TRBV10-3 and TRBJ2-7; a weak D match, TRBD1 (5 bases). CDR1 is ENHRY, CDR2 SYGVKD, per germline. Trimming cost V 2 bases and J 3 bases, with 8 bases left between them. The CDR3 is 13 amino acids. The DNA for the CDR3 is TGTGCCATCAGTGAGGGTCAGGGCTACGAGCAGTACTTC. This sequence encodes CAISEGQGYEQYF.

This rearrangement joins TRBV19 to TRBJ1-1; D ambiguous. This CDR3 comprises 15 residues. V was pared by 6 bases and J by 1 base, with 15 bases between. In germline, CDR1 is LNHDA, CDR2 SQIVND (reference sequence). The CDR3 spells CASRLFGNSNTEAFF. The CDR3 DNA sequence: TGTGCCAGTAGGCTGTTCGGGAACTCGAACACTGAAGCTTTCTTT.

The gene calls are TRBV24-1 and TRBJ2-7; 8 bases fit TRBD1. Trimming cost V 5 bases and J 6 bases; bases outside gene matches: 2. Germline V lookup: CDR1 KGHDR, CDR2 SFDVKD. The CDR3 consists of 12 residues. Here the CDR3 reads CATSVGTGEQYF. CDR3 in DNA: TGTGCCACCAGTGTCGGGACAGGCGAGCAGTACTTC.

This chain links TRBV11-2 with TRBJ1-1; D possibly corresponds to TRBD1 (6 bases). V lost 5 bases and J lost 5, with 15 bases in between. Germline V gives CDR1 SGHAT, CDR2 FQNNGV. This CDR3 has 14 amino acids. The CDR3 is CASSAQQGTTEAFF. As DNA, the CDR3 is TGTGCCAGCAGCGCCCAACAGGGAACGACTGAAGCTTTCTTT.

J is TRBJ2-3 and V is TRBV18, with 7 bases aligning to TRBD2. The germline gives CDR1 KGHSH, CDR2 LQKENI. This CDR3 is built from 14 residues. V shed 2 bases and J 5 bases; nucleotides not matched to a gene: 4. The CDR3 sequence: CASSPTSEEDTQYF. The CDR3 DNA follows: TGTGCCAGCTCACCAACTAGCGAGGAAGATACGCAGTATTTT.

V and J are TRBV7-2 and TRBJ1-2, with 10 bases matching TRBD1. V lost 7 bases and J lost 11; bases outside the gene matches: 10. Per the germline V gene, CDR1 is SGHTA and CDR2 is FQGNSA. This CDR3 has 13 amino acids. CDR3 in amino acids: CASTESRDRGYTF. DNA for the CDR3: TGTGCCAGCACCGAAAGCAGGGACAGGGGTTACACCTTC.

The chain's CDR3 is CASSGQGWELFF. CDR3 nucleotide sequence: TGTGCCAGCAGCGGACAGGGATGGGAGCTGTTTTTT. The chain employs TRBV2 and TRBJ2-2; TRBD1 agrees at 8 bases. Trimming cost V 6 bases and J 9 bases; bases outside gene matches: 3. CDR3 length: 12 residues. From germline, CDR1 is SNHLY and CDR2 FYNNEI.